This entry is about one TCR beta chain. The authors' processing: Reference gene primer amplification in the assay estimated nucleated cell counts. Repertoires were generated with immunoSEQ multiplex PCR, while TCRdb's copy carries only in-frame clones and drops some. The V and J calls and clone size were taken over from that table, and D and trimming were inferred from the DNA. The table lists over 55,000 clones, 80% to 90% of them singletons. Germline CDR1 and CDR2: SGHTA and FQGNSA. The length of the CDR3 is 15 residues. The V and J ends lost 5 bases and 6 bases, in that order; junction bases with no gene match: 5. The data stem from a study of blood T cell repertoires in COVID-19. Turning to the study itself: Some COVID-19 samples were acute and others convalescent; all came from the United States, Italy and Spain. PBMCs, B-cell-depleted T cells, or T cells were the source of the cDNA or gDNA that made up the material.

This receptor was identified in a man over 45 with active COVID-19. V usage is TRBV7-2 and J usage is TRBJ2-7; 15 positions match TRBD2. The specimen was peripheral blood. The CDR3 sequence: CASSRTSGRETEQYF. The CDR3, as DNA: TGTGCCAGCAGCCGGACTAGCGGGAGGGAGACCGAGCAGTACTTC.